Here is one T cell receptor beta chain with its context. In Seattle, patients joined the study during active infection and were tracked longitudinally. Methods used by the authors: How many nucleated cells were present was estimated from reference gene primer amplification. The table came from immunoSEQ multiplex PCR; TCRdb's copy has only in-frame clones and leaves some out. V and J calls and clone size are given by that table; D and trimming were obtained from the DNA. The sample has a few hundred thousand clones; around 90% are singletons. The CDR3 runs 12 residues. Trimming stripped 5 bases from V and 1 base from J, with 7 bases between. Germline loops: CDR1 GTSNPN, CDR2 SVGIG (reference sequence). This sample is drawn from a study of blood T cell repertoires in COVID-19. Across the whole study: Nucleic acid was either cDNA or gDNA, and it came from T cells, B-cell-depleted T cells, or PBMCs.

Sequenced input: peripheral blood. The chain employs TRBV30 and TRBJ2-3; D perhaps matches TRBD2 (5 bases). The TCR originated in a woman aged 55 to 70 with COVID-19, enrolled during active disease. CDR3 region: CAWDGGTDTQYF. CDR3 nucleotide sequence: TGTGCCTGGGACGGGGGCACAGATACGCAGTATTTT.